Included here is one TCR beta chain sequence, with context. These data come from a study of PD-1 and CTLA-4 blockade in melanoma. Only in-frame clones appear in the TCRdb table, and some are missing; sequencing was by immunoSEQ multiplex PCR. The table has 32,000 or so clones, 85% to 90% seen once; the top ten hold roughly 8%. The V end was cut by 1 base, the J end by 1 base, with 4 bases between. Per the germline V gene, CDR1 is LNHDA and CDR2 is SQIVND (reference sequence). This CDR3 spans 13 amino acids. The source of this sequence is a human donor with melanoma. The sequencing here drew on CD8+ T cells from peripheral blood, taken before anti-PD-1 treatment. The rearrangement links TRBV19 to TRBJ2-5; D is uncertain. CDR3 sequence reads: CASSIGLQETQYF. The CDR3 DNA follows: TGTGCCAGTAGTATAGGACTCCAAGAGACCCAGTACTTC.